This T cell receptor (beta chain) was sequenced in a study of persistence of HIV-infected CD4 T cells. Study-wide points: Degenerate expanded CDR3beta sequences were enriched among CMV- and Gag-responding cells. Compared with CD3/CD28-stimulated cells, CMV- and Gag-responding cells showed lower TCRbeta richness.

Cells were stimulated nonspecifically with anti-CD3/anti-CD28 magnetic beads. Sorting selected CD4+ T cells upregulating both CD40 ligand and CD69. For at least 4 years, plasma HIV-1 RNA was undetectable (<50 copies/mL). PBMCs were depleted of CD8+ T cells before stimulation. This CDR3 has 16 amino acids. Germline values: CDR1 LNHDA, CDR2 SQIVND (reference sequence). Losses at the gene ends were 4 bases for V and 13 bases for J; bases not matched to a gene: 19. The libraries were made with immunoSEQ version 4 in survey mode. TCRdb's copy holds only in-frame clones and misses some; the assay was immunoSEQ multiplex PCR. The sample records about 40,000 clones, 80% to 90% being singletons. As to this clone: The antigen remains unidentified.

The source material was CD4+ T cells sorted from PBMCs after approximately 20-hour stimulation, sampled from a patient who received antiretroviral therapy. This receptor was identified in an adult man with HIV who was CMV-seropositive. This chain connects TRBV19 to TRBJ1-2, with 9 bases that match TRBD1. The CDR3 DNA sequence: TGTGCCAGTAGTACGGAAACCAAAGACAGGGGGGTTCGCCTCACCTTC. Translated: CASSTETKDRGVRLTF.